Below are 16 T cell receptor beta chains sequenced from a single sample in a study of OX40 agonist ivuxolimab in advanced cancers. This table comes from immunoSEQ multiplex PCR, and its TCRdb copy is limited to in-frame clones, with some not included. The repertoire includes roughly 38,000 clones, 82% of them detected once, and approximately 1.8% sits in the top ten. The sample here was CD4+ or CD8+ T cells sorted from blood, taken in a trial of the OX40 agonist ivuxolimab. These receptors all stem from an adult with an advanced solid tumor such as melanoma, head and neck, liver or kidney cancer.

The chain recombines TRBV11-3 with TRBJ2-5, with 10 bases fitting TRBD1. CDR1 and CDR2 from the germline V gene are SGHNT and YENEEA. The V segment lost 8 bases and the J segment 5 bases; nucleotides outside the gene matches: 8. This CDR3 has 14 residues. The CDR3 coding sequence is TGTGCCAGCTTAGGGACAGGGGAATTGGAGACCCAGTACTTC. It is translated as CASLGTGELETQYF.

The rearrangement joins TRBV2 to TRBJ2-5; D perhaps matches TRBD1 (6 bases). The CDR3 loop spans 13 amino acids. CDR1 and CDR2 from the germline V gene are SNHLY and FYNNEI. V was trimmed by 5 bases and J by 6 bases, leaving 13 bases between them. CDR3: CASSLQGMKTQYF. CDR3 coding DNA: TGTGCCAGCAGTTTACAGGGTATGAAGACCCAGTACTTC.

This rearrangement joins TRBV7-3 to TRBJ2-1; possibly TRBD1 for D (6 bases). CDR1 and CDR2 (germline): SGHTA, FQGTGA. V was cut by 4 bases and J by 5 bases, with 9 bases left in between. CDR3 length: 13 amino acids. DNA for the CDR3: TGTGCCAGCAGCTCCGGGACAAACAATGAGCAGTTCTTC. It encodes CASSSGTNNEQFF.

V is TRBV11-1 and J is TRBJ2-7, with 12 bases lining up with TRBD1. V shed 5 bases and J 3 bases; nucleotides not matched to a gene: 8. Per germline, CDR1 SGHAT and CDR2 FQDESV (reference sequence). CDR3 length equals 16 residues. CDR3 bases: TGTGCCAGCAGCCAGCCGGGACAGGGGGCTCACTACGAGCAGTACTTC. This codes for CASSQPGQGAHYEQYF.

This clone has more than one count but fewer than ten. This chain uses TRBV7-2 with TRBJ2-1; TRBD2 matches at 7 bases. CDR3 length: 19 residues. V trimming: 5 bases; J trimming: 0 bases; junction bases outside the gene matches: 16. The germline V gene has CDR1 SGHTA and CDR2 FQGNSA. The CDR3 DNA follows: TGTGCCAGCAGCAAACCGGGACTATCGCTATCAGGCTCCTACAATGAGCAGTTCTTC. Protein: CASSKPGLSLSGSYNEQFF.

This sequence joins TRBV21-1 and TRBJ1-5; the D segment call TRBD1 is taken from the table without a DNA check. TRBV21-1 is labeled a pseudogene. This CDR3 is 14 amino acids long. The CDR3 DNA sequence: TGTGCCAGCAACAGAGGGGGCAGTTCGCAGCCCCAGCATTTT. Encoded protein: CASNRGGSSQPQHF.

This clone showed up just once. V is TRBV7-2 and J is TRBJ2-5, with TRBD2 matching 11 bases. Germline V CDR1 and CDR2: SGHTA, FQGNSA. This CDR3 comprises 16 residues. Trimming cost V 2 bases and J 3 bases; bases outside gene matches: 5. The CDR3 DNA sequence: TGTGCCAGCAGCTTATCCATAGCGGGGGGGGAAGAGACCCAGTACTTC. It specifies CASSLSIAGGEETQYF.

The CDR3 region is CASTRTQGSTEAFF. CDR3 coding DNA: TGTGCCAGCACTCGAACCCAGGGGAGCACTGAAGCTTTCTTT. This chain links TRBV6-6 with TRBJ1-1, with D perhaps TRBD1 (6 bases). This CDR3 spans 14 amino acids. Per the germline V gene, CDR1 is MNHNY and CDR2 is SVGAGI (reference sequence). Trimming left V 7 bases short and J 4 bases short, with 16 bases between.

The V and J genes are TRBV7-6 and TRBJ1-1; TRBD1 matches 7 bases. Germline trimming cut 0 bases from V and 2 bases from J; bases unmatched to any gene: 3. CDR3 length: 15 residues. CDR1 and CDR2 (germline): SGHVS, FNYEAQ. DNA for the CDR3: TGTGCCAGCAGCTTAGCCCGACAGGGCAACACTGAAGCTTTCTTT. Translation gives CASSLARQGNTEAFF. Full variable domain (rest looked up from reference TRBV7-6 and TRBJ1-1): GAGVSQSPRYKVTKRGQDVALRCDPISGHVSLYWYRQALGQGPEFLTYFNYEAQQDKSGLPNDRFSAERPEGSISTLTIQRTEQRDSAMYRCASSLARQGNTEAFFGQGTRLTVV.

The V gene is TRBV6-6, the J gene TRBJ2-1; D is tentatively TRBD1 or TRBD2 (6 bases each). The germline CDR1 and CDR2 sequences are MNHNY and SVGAGI (reference sequence). The CDR3 contains 15 residues. V lost 6 bases to trimming and J lost 7 bases, with 19 bases between them. This CDR3 is CASSLNWGAENEQFF. Here the CDR3 DNA reads TGTGCCAGCAGCCTTAACTGGGGGGCCGAAAATGAGCAGTTCTTC.

The chain couples TRBV30 to TRBJ1-6, with 8 bases identical to TRBD1. From germline, CDR1 is GTSNPN and CDR2 SVGIG (reference sequence). CDR3 length equals 14 residues. Trimming took 3 bases from V and 10 from J; bases not matched to a gene: 8. The CDR3: CAWSLRDRFSPLHF. CDR3 sequence (DNA): TGTGCCTGGAGCCTCCGGGACAGGTTCTCACCCCTCCACTTT.

This clone has more than one count but fewer than ten. V and J are TRBV5-1 and TRBJ2-7; D remains ambiguous. CDR1 is SGHRS, CDR2 YFSETQ, per germline. V was clipped by 0 bases and J by 2 bases, with 12 bases between them. The CDR3 runs to 15 residues. The CDR3 sequence: CASSLGTTRAYEQYF. CDR3 nucleotide sequence: TGCGCCAGCAGCTTGGGTACTACCAGAGCCTACGAGCAGTACTTC.

The CDR3 bases are TGCAGCGTTGAGCTCGGGACAGGGGGATTTGAAGCTTTCTTT. This gives the protein CSVELGTGGFEAFF. The gene calls are TRBV29-1 and TRBJ1-1; 11 positions agree with TRBD1. The ends lost 3 bases at V and 7 bases at J; junction bases unmatched: 7. CDR1 and CDR2 from the germline V gene are SQVTM and ANQGSEA. The CDR3 covers 14 residues.

The chain joins TRBV6-5 to TRBJ2-7, with TRBD1 matching over 7 bases. Germline lookup yields CDR1 MNHEY and CDR2 SVGAGI. The J segment lost 3 bases and the V segment lost 5 bases, leaving 4 bases of the junction unmatched. CDR3 size: 13 residues. The CDR3 reads CASSLGTVYEQYF. CDR3 DNA: TGTGCCAGCAGTCTTGGGACAGTCTACGAGCAGTACTTC.

The V call is TRBV27, the J call TRBJ2-7; D may correspond to TRBD1 or TRBD2 (5 bases each). V lost 0 bases to trimming and J lost 0 bases, with 9 bases between them. CDR3 length: 15 residues. Germline V lookup: CDR1 MNHEY, CDR2 SMNVEV (reference sequence). CDR3 bases: TGTGCCAGCAGTTTATCGGGGACCCACTCCTACGAGCAGTACTTC. Translated: CASSLSGTHSYEQYF.

The V and J genes are TRBV2 and TRBJ1-3; D unresolved. Between the trimmed V and J ends, which lost 3 bases and 0 bases, there was a span of 6 bases. The CDR3 covers 14 residues. Germline-derived CDR1 and CDR2 are SNHLY and FYNNEI. CDR3 DNA sequence: TGTGCCAGCAGTGACAGACGCTCTGGAAACACCATATATTTT. This encodes CASSDRRSGNTIYF.